Presented here are 30 T cell receptor beta chains from one specimen sequenced in a study of shared clonotypes between healthy human individuals. CD45RO negativity and positive selection for CCR7 defined naive CD8 cells, a population that excluded terminally differentiated effector memory CD45RA+ cells. Method: immunoSEQ multiplex PCR; TCRdb's copy keeps in-frame clones and lacks some. The sample records roughly 850,000 clones, just over 95% being singletons. The specimen was naive CD8+ T cells sorted from blood. Every receptor here comes from a man younger than 45 in good health.

CDR3 residues: CASSQDPPVTSTDTQYF. The CDR3 nucleotides read TGCGCCAGCAGCCAAGATCCTCCCGTCACTAGCACAGATACGCAGTATTTT. The rearrangement joins TRBV4-1 to TRBJ2-3; D unclear. Germline V lookup: CDR1 MGHRA, CDR2 YSYEKL. Trimming left V 0 bases short and J 0 bases short, with 13 bases between. The CDR3 extends over 17 amino acids.

The gene calls are TRBV4-1 and TRBJ2-3; the D gene is possibly TRBD2 (5 bases). Trimming removed 4 bases at V and 4 bases at J, with 18 bases between. The CDR3 extends over 16 amino acids. CDR1 and CDR2 (germline): MGHRA, YSYEKL. The CDR3 DNA is TGCGCCAGCAGCCCCCGGAGCGCTCCAGCGGCAGATACGCAGTATTTT. It specifies CASSPRSAPAADTQYF.

The chain joins TRBV30 to TRBJ1-3; D call uncertain. Deletions cut 1 base from V and 5 bases from J, with 9 bases between. Germline CDR1 reads GTSNPN; CDR2 reads SVGIG (reference sequence). The CDR3 runs 13 residues. DNA of the CDR3: TGTGCCTGGAGTGAGGGTTCTCGAAACACCATATATTTT. Translation: CAWSEGSRNTIYF.

The chain joins TRBV27 to TRBJ1-1; D is perhaps TRBD1 (5 bases). Trimming pared 0 bases from V and 5 bases from J, leaving 10 bases between. From germline, CDR1 is MNHEY and CDR2 SMNVEV (reference sequence). The CDR3 totals 14 residues. The DNA for the CDR3 is TGTGCCAGCAGTTTATCAGGGGCGCGAACTGAAGCTTTCTTT. Translating it yields CASSLSGARTEAFF.

This clone is a singleton in its sample. The chain is built from TRBV5-1 and TRBJ2-5; possible D gene TRBD1, 6 bases. Germline V gene lookup returns CDR1 SGHRS and CDR2 YFSETQ. Trimming removed 2 bases at V and 6 bases at J, with 14 bases between. This CDR3 is built from 14 residues. The CDR3 loop is CASSLYREAKTQYF. DNA for the CDR3: TGCGCCAGCAGCTTATACAGGGAAGCGAAGACCCAGTACTTC.

For the CDR3, the DNA is TGTGCCAGCAGCTCGACTAGCGCGCCGCGGTACGAGCAGTACTTC. It specifies CASSSTSAPRYEQYF. This chain links TRBV7-8 with TRBJ2-7; 8 positions agree with TRBD2. Germline CDR1 is SGHVS and CDR2 is FQNEAQ. The CDR3 sequence is 15 residues long. J was trimmed by 4 bases and V by 4 bases; bases with no gene match: 9.

This clone was seen once. The chain is built from TRBV9 and TRBJ2-1; 13 bases are a match to TRBD2. This CDR3 is 18 amino acids long. Germline V gene data show CDR1 as SGDLS and CDR2 as YYNGEE. Trimming at V came to 4 bases and at J to 8 bases, leaving 15 bases not matched to a gene. The CDR3 DNA follows: TGTGCCAGCAGCACTTTCGGACTAGCGGGGGTCCTCGGCGATGAGCAGTTCTTC. Amino acid sequence: CASSTFGLAGVLGDEQFF. Complete variable domain (other parts from reference TRBV9 and TRBJ2-1): DSGVTQTPKHLITATGQRVTLRCSPRSGDLSVYWYQQSLDQGLQFLIQYYNGEERAKGNILERFSAQQFPDLHSELNLSSLELGDSALYFCASSTFGLAGVLGDEQFFGPGTRLTVL.

The rearrangement joins TRBV29-1 to TRBJ2-1; 11 nucleotides line up with TRBD2. The germline V gene encodes CDR1 SQVTM and CDR2 ANQGSEA. The junction had 11 bases not matched to a gene; V was cut back by 4 bases and J by 9 bases. The CDR3 spans 15 residues. As DNA, the CDR3 is TGCAGCGTTGTTTTAACTAGCGGGAGTTGGGGTGAGCAGTTCTTC. Protein sequence: CSVVLTSGSWGEQFF.

The chain combines TRBV6-5 with TRBJ2-5, with D perhaps matching TRBD1 (6 bases). The V end was cut by 6 bases, the J end by 5 bases, with 19 bases between. This CDR3 comprises 15 residues. The germline V gene has CDR1 MNHEY and CDR2 SVGAGI. The CDR3 protein is CASSHRGQVVETQYF. The CDR3 nucleotides read TGTGCCAGCAGCCATCGGGGACAAGTGGTGGAGACCCAGTACTTC.

The chain links TRBV5-1 to TRBJ2-1, with 14 bases lining up with TRBD2. After removal of 3 bases from V and 10 bases from J, the junction contained 6 bases not matched to a gene. Per germline, CDR1 SGHRS and CDR2 YFSETQ. The CDR3 length is 15 residues. CDR3 loop: CASSSGLAGVAEQFF. DNA of the CDR3: TGCGCCAGCAGCTCGGGACTAGCGGGAGTCGCAGAGCAGTTCTTC. The variable domain in full, with the rest retrieved from reference TRBV5-1 and TRBJ2-1, is KAGVTQTPRYLIKTRGQQVTLSCSPISGHRSVSWYQQTPGQGLQFLFEYFSETQRNKGNFPGRFSGRQFSNSRSEMNVSTLELGDSALYLCASSSGLAGVAEQFFGPGTRLTVL.

This clone was recorded a few times. V is TRBV4-1 and J is TRBJ1-1, with 7 nucleotides matching TRBD1. Looked up from germline, CDR1 is MGHRA and CDR2 is YSYEKL. J was trimmed by 0 bases and V by 4 bases; bases with no gene match: 5. The CDR3 contains 15 residues. The CDR3 is CASSREGTVNTEAFF. For the CDR3, the DNA is TGCGCCAGCAGCCGTGAGGGGACAGTGAACACTGAAGCTTTCTTT.

CDR3 in amino acids: CASSLTSGRAVTQYF. CDR3 nucleotide sequence: TGTGCCAGCAGTCTGACTAGCGGGAGGGCCGTTACGCAGTATTTT. The rearrangement links TRBV27 to TRBJ2-3, with 14 nucleotides matching TRBD2. The CDR3 loop spans 15 amino acids. The ends lost 5 bases at V and 8 bases at J; junction bases unmatched: 6. Germline V CDR1 and CDR2: MNHEY, SMNVEV (reference sequence).

The chain has TRBV5-1 and TRBJ1-4; D ambiguous. The CDR3 totals 15 residues. The V gene's germline CDR1 is SGHRS and CDR2 YFSETQ. Trimming pared 4 bases from V and 0 bases from J, leaving 10 bases between. The CDR3 nucleotides read TGCGCCAGCAGCGCCGGGTCTGCAACTAATGAAAAACTGTTTTTT. Translation gives CASSAGSATNEKLFF.

Concerning this clone itself: Additional DNA sequences in this sample encode the identical CDR3. The rearrangement links TRBV28 to TRBJ2-7, with D hard to call. V was trimmed by 3 bases and J by 7 bases, leaving 7 bases between them. CDR1 and CDR2 from the germline V gene are MDHEN and SYDVKM. CDR3 size: 11 residues. The CDR3 spells CASSFRREQYF. For the CDR3, the DNA is TGTGCCAGCAGTTTCAGAAGGGAGCAGTACTTC.

The chain recombines TRBV6-6 with TRBJ1-2; D is ambiguous. V was cut by 6 bases and J by 3 bases, with 8 bases left in between. Germline-derived CDR1 and CDR2 are MNHNY and SVGAGI (reference sequence). CDR3 length equals 12 residues. The DNA for the CDR3 is TGTGCCAGCAGAGCGGTGGACTATGGCTACACCTTC. Translated: CASRAVDYGYTF.

The chain couples TRBV29-1 to TRBJ2-3; D is ambiguous. The ends were cut back, 4 bases at V and 5 bases at J, with 13 bases in the middle. The CDR3 has 13 amino acids. CDR1 and CDR2 (germline): SQVTM, ANQGSEA. The CDR3: CSVVSAHGDTQYF. DNA for the CDR3: TGCAGCGTTGTTTCGGCCCACGGAGATACGCAGTATTTT.

The gene calls are TRBV6-5 and TRBJ2-1, with D uncertain. CDR1 is MNHEY, CDR2 SVGAGI, per germline. This CDR3 region has 13 residues. The V and J ends lost 8 bases and 0 bases respectively, with 8 bases between them. In nucleotides, the CDR3 is TGTGCCAGCGGGGAAAGCTCCTACAATGAGCAGTTCTTC. Its translation: CASGESSYNEQFF.

This clone showed up just once. This sample also contains other DNA sequences that code for the same CDR3. The chain uses TRBV19 and TRBJ2-7; D gene ambiguous. CDR1 is LNHDA and CDR2 is SQIVND in the germline V gene (reference sequence). Between the trimmed V and J ends, which lost 3 bases and 0 bases, there was a span of 9 bases. CDR3 length: 14 residues. The CDR3 sequence: CASSIVGSSYEQYF. The CDR3 bases are TGTGCCAGTAGTATCGTAGGCAGCTCCTACGAGCAGTACTTC.

The chain links TRBV6-5 to TRBJ2-3; D unclear. V lost 0 bases and J lost 2, with 9 bases in between. The CDR3 covers 15 residues. Germline V gene sequence: CDR1 MNHEY, CDR2 SVGAGI. The CDR3 coding sequence is TGTGCCAGCAGTTACTCGAGAGTCCCCACAGATACGCAGTATTTT. Translation gives CASSYSRVPTDTQYF.

This rearrangement joins TRBV5-4 to TRBJ2-3, with 7 bases aligning to TRBD2. The CDR3 runs to 15 residues. CDR1 SGHNT and CDR2 YYREEE come from the germline V gene (reference sequence). V was clipped by 2 bases and J by 4 bases; unmatched bases: 7. In nucleotides, the CDR3 is TGTGCCAGCAGCTTTGAGGGCGGGAGCCCAGATACGCAGTATTTT. This codes for CASSFEGGSPDTQYF.

The chain couples TRBV5-1 to TRBJ1-1, with D possibly being TRBD1 (6 bases). Trimming left V 1 base short and J 4 bases short, with 17 bases between. The CDR3 totals 16 residues. In germline, CDR1 is SGHRS, CDR2 YFSETQ. This CDR3 reads CASSLWGSGEGTEAFF. CDR3 in DNA: TGCGCCAGCAGCTTGTGGGGATCAGGGGAGGGCACTGAAGCTTTCTTT. Complete variable domain (other parts from reference TRBV5-1 and TRBJ1-1): KAGVTQTPRYLIKTRGQQVTLSCSPISGHRSVSWYQQTPGQGLQFLFEYFSETQRNKGNFPGRFSGRQFSNSRSEMNVSTLELGDSALYLCASSLWGSGEGTEAFFGQGTRLTVV.

The V call is TRBV28, the J call TRBJ2-7; no clear D. The CDR3 is 14 amino acids. Germline lookup yields CDR1 MDHEN and CDR2 SYDVKM. V was trimmed by 2 bases and J by 3 bases, leaving 11 bases between them. CDR3 nucleotide sequence: TGTGCCAGCAGTTTAAGGCTGGTGGACTACGAGCAGTACTTC. It specifies CASSLRLVDYEQYF.

The chain is built from TRBV9 and TRBJ2-7, with 8 bases identical to TRBD1. The CDR3 runs 14 residues. After removal of 2 bases from V and 4 bases from J, the junction contained 5 bases not matched to a gene. Germline values: CDR1 SGDLS, CDR2 YYNGEE. The CDR3 loop is CASSVGQGRYEQYF. The CDR3 region has the DNA TGTGCCAGCAGCGTTGGACAGGGCCGATACGAGCAGTACTTC.

The V and J genes are TRBV29-1 and TRBJ2-7; 11 positions match TRBD1. Germline CDR1 is SQVTM and CDR2 is ANQGSEA. The length of the CDR3 is 13 residues. With 6 bases clipped from V and 4 bases from J, the junction kept 5 bases outside the gene matches. The CDR3 spells CSVGQGALYEQYF. In nucleotides, the CDR3 is TGCAGCGTAGGACAGGGGGCATTATACGAGCAGTACTTC.

This chain uses TRBV14 with TRBJ2-1; TRBD2 agrees at 7 bases. The germline V gene has CDR1 SGHDN and CDR2 FVKESK. The CDR3 has 16 amino acids. Losses at the gene ends were 4 bases for V and 6 bases for J; bases not matched to a gene: 12. CDR3 in amino acids: CASSPLPERDTNEQFF. CDR3 coding DNA: TGTGCCAGCAGCCCACTGCCTGAGCGGGATACCAATGAGCAGTTCTTC.

The gene calls are TRBV6-4 and TRBJ1-1; D remains ambiguous. The CDR3 consists of 12 residues. The germline V gene encodes CDR1 MRHNA and CDR2 SNTAGT. V was trimmed by 4 bases and J by 12 bases, leaving 15 bases between them. For the CDR3, the DNA is TGTGCCAGCAGTGGCGGGGAGCAAGTGACTTTCTTT. Translation: CASSGGEQVTFF.

V usage is TRBV7-8 and J usage is TRBJ2-3; 10 nucleotides align to TRBD1. Germline loops: CDR1 SGHVS, CDR2 FQNEAQ. CDR3 length: 17 amino acids. Unmatched junction bases numbered 14, after V lost 5 bases and J lost 6 bases. In DNA form, the CDR3 reads TGTGCCAGCAGCCATCAATCCGGGACAGGGGATCGTGATACGCAGTATTTT. This sequence encodes CASSHQSGTGDRDTQYF. The variable domain in full, completed from reference TRBV7-8 and TRBJ2-3, reads GAGVSQSPRYKVAKRGQDVALRCDPISGHVSLFWYQQALGQGPEFLTYFQNEAQLDKSGLPSDRFFAERPEGSVSTLKIQRTQQEDSAVYLCASSHQSGTGDRDTQYFGPGTRLTVL.

The CDR3 bases are TGTGCCAGCAGTTCCCCCCACAGGTACCGCAATCAGCCCCAGCATTTT. Its translation is CASSSPHRYRNQPQHF. This chain connects TRBV28 to TRBJ1-5; possible D gene TRBD1, 5 bases. The CDR3 has 16 amino acids. The germline V and J ends were trimmed by 4 bases and 2 bases, with 15 bases remaining between them. Germline V gene sequence: CDR1 MDHEN, CDR2 SYDVKM.

The J gene is TRBJ2-1, the V gene TRBV5-4, with D maybe TRBD2 (6 bases). This CDR3 region has 15 residues. Trimming removed 3 bases from V and 2 bases from J, with 12 bases in between. Germline V lookup: CDR1 SGHNT, CDR2 YYREEE (reference sequence). CDR3 DNA sequence: TGTGCCAGCAGCTCCCGACCGGGGGCCTACAATGAGCAGTTCTTC. Encoded protein: CASSSRPGAYNEQFF.

This chain connects TRBV9 to TRBJ1-2; D uncertain. CDR3 length: 12 amino acids. Germline lookup yields CDR1 SGDLS and CDR2 YYNGEE. The germline V and J ends were trimmed by 7 bases and 2 bases, with 9 bases remaining between them. The CDR3 bases are TGTGCCAGCTTAACACAGAACTATGGCTACACCTTC. Its translation is CASLTQNYGYTF.